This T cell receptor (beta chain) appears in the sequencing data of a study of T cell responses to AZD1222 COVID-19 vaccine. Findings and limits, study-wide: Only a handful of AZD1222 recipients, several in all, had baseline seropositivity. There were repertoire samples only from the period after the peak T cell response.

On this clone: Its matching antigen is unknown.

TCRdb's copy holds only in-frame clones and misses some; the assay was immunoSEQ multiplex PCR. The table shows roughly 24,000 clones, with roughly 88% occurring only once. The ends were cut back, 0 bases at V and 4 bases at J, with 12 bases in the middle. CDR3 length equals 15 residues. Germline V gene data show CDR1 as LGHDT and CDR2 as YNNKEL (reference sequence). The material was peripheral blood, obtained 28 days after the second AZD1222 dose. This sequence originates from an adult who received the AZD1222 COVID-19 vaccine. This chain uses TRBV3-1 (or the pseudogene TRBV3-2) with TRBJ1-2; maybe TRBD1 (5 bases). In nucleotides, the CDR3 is TGTGCCAGCAGCCAAGATTCTTACAGGCCCTATGGCTACACCTTC. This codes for CASSQDSYRPYGYTF.